Listed below are T cell receptor beta chains from one sample, sequenced in a study of PD-1 blockade in classical Hodgkin lymphoma. TCRdb's copy holds only in-frame clones and misses some; the assay was immunoSEQ multiplex PCR. The top ten hold 20% to 30% of the sample, which has tens of thousands of clones, roughly 90% seen once. The specimen was peripheral blood mononuclear cells (PBMCs), collected before the fourth cycle of nivolumab. These receptors came from a human donor with classical Hodgkin lymphoma. Each CDR3 is given with its conserved first and last residue. The D gene is left open where the match is weak. A clone size is listed for some rows: how often the clone was seen (once, few, many), or a class if it is expanded.

>TRBJ1-1|TRBV19|-|TRBD1
TGTGCCAGTAGTAATCTGTGGACAGGGGGCACTGAAGCTTTCTTT
CASSNLWTGGTEAFF
>TRBJ2-3|TRBV9|-|TRBD2
TGTGCCAGCAGCTTTAGCGGGAGGGCCGTAGATACGCAGTATTTT
CASSFSGRAVDTQYF
>TRBJ2-4|TRBV5-4|-|-
TGTGCCAGCAGCTTGGCAGCTAGCACCCTAAACATTCAGTACTTC
CASSLAASTLNIQYF
>TRBJ1-5|TRBV6-5|-|TRBD1
TGTGCCAGCAGTTACGACAGGGCCTATCAGCCCCAGCATTTT
CASSYDRAYQPQHF
>TRBJ1-6|TRBV6-4|medium-sized|-
TGTGCCAGCAGTGACTCGATTAGGCCATCCCTCCACTTT
CASSDSIRPSLHF
>TRBJ2-7|TRBV30|once|TRBD1
TGTGCCTGGAGCGTAAGCAGGGGGCACGACGAGCAGTACTTC
CAWSVSRGHDEQYF
>TRBJ2-5|TRBV20-1|-|-
TGCAGTGCTAGGATAATAGAGACCCAGTACTTC
CSARIIETQYF
>TRBJ1-6|TRBV7-3|-|TRBD1
TGTGCCAGCAGCGTATCGACAGGGTTGACCTCACCCCTCCACTTT
CASSVSTGLTSPLHF
>TRBJ2-7|TRBV29-1|-|-
TGCAGCGTTGAGGGGTCGGGTACCTACGAGCAGTACTTC
CSVEGSGTYEQYF
>TRBJ2-7|TRBV5-1|-|TRBD2
TGCGCCAGCAGCTTACTAGCGGGGGGGCCCTTGGACGAGCAGTACTTC
CASSLLAGGPLDEQYF
>TRBJ1-1|TRBV6-1|-|-
TGTGCCAGCAGTGAAGCGCTGGGGGGGGACACTGAAGCTTTCTTT
CASSEALGGDTEAFF
>TRBJ1-2|TRBV20-1|once|-
TGCAGTGCTAGCCCTAACTATGGCTACACCTTC
CSASPNYGYTF
>TRBJ1-5|TRBV9|-|-
TGTGCCAGCAGCGTAGACGGCGGGGTAGGAGAGCCCCAGCATTTT
CASSVDGGVGEPQHF
>TRBJ1-4|TRBV11-3|-|-
TGTGCCAGCAGCTTAGGTAAACAGGGAGGGTTTTTTCCAACTAATGAAAAACTGTTTTTT
CASSLGKQGGFFPTNEKLFF
>TRBJ2-7|TRBV7-6|-|TRBD2
TGTGCCAGCAGCTTCGGACTAGCGGGAGACACCAACGAGCAGTACTTC
CASSFGLAGDTNEQYF
>TRBJ1-3|TRBV5-8|once|-
TGTGCCAGCAGCTTCAGGGGTCCCTCTGGAAACACCATATATTTT
CASSFRGPSGNTIYF
>TRBJ2-5|TRBV11-2|-|-
TGTGCCAGCAGCTTAATAGAGACCCAGTACTTC
CASSLIETQYF
>TRBJ1-2|TRBV19|few|-
TGTGCCAGTAGTATAGTCAACAGTTATGGCTACACCTTC
CASSIVNSYGYTF
>TRBJ2-3|TRBV5-4|once|TRBD2
TGTGCCAGCAGCTTGGCTAGCGGGGGGGCAGATACGCAGTATTTT
CASSLASGGADTQYF
>TRBJ2-5|TRBV6-5|-|-
TGTGCCAGCACCACGCAGGGGTTAGAGACCCAGTACTTC
CASTTQGLETQYF
>TRBJ2-5|TRBV18|-|-
TGTGCCAGCTCACCCTACGAAGAGACCCAGTACTTC
CASSPYEETQYF
>TRBJ2-7|TRBV2|medium-sized|TRBD1
TGTGCCAGCAGCGAATATACAGGGGTTAACGAGCAGTACTTC
CASSEYTGVNEQYF
>TRBJ2-1|TRBV11-2|-|-
TGTGCCAGCAGCTTAAGAATGAGTGTCGATGAGCAGTTCTTC
CASSLRMSVDEQFF
>TRBJ2-7|TRBV11-2|once|TRBD1
TGTGCCAGCAGCTTAGATCGAGGACAGGGAAGCTACGAGCAGTACTTC
CASSLDRGQGSYEQYF
>TRBJ2-5|TRBV11-2|-|-
TGTGCCAGCAGCTTAATAACGGAGACCCAGTACTTC
CASSLITETQYF
>TRBJ2-1|TRBV10-3|few|-
TGTGCCACCGGAGAACAGCTAACCGGATCCAATGAGCAGTTCTTC
CATGEQLTGSNEQFF
>TRBJ1-2|TRBV9|-|-
TGTGCCAGCAGCGCCGGTTTGATAGAGGGTGGCTACACCTTC
CASSAGLIEGGYTF
>TRBJ2-7|TRBV5-1|-|TRBD2
TGCGCCAGGAATAGCGGGGGATACGAGCAGTACTTC
CARNSGGYEQYF
>TRBJ1-3|TRBV4-1|-|TRBD1
TGCGCCAGCAGCCATCGGACAGGGGGAGGAAACACCATATATTTT
CASSHRTGGGNTIYF
>TRBJ1-4|TRBV5-4|-|-
TGTGCCAGCAGCTTCGATGGGGCTGGGAATGAAAAACTGTTTTTT
CASSFDGAGNEKLFF
>TRBJ2-3|TRBV2|-|TRBD2
TGTGCCAGCAGCGGACTAGCGGTTAGCACAGATACGCAGTATTTT
CASSGLAVSTDTQYF
>TRBJ1-6|TRBV7-9|-|-
TGTGCCAGCAGCTATGACACAGCAAATTCACCCCTCCACTTT
CASSYDTANSPLHF
>TRBJ2-7|TRBV6-5|-|-
TGTGCCAGCAGTTACTCTGTGGGGACCTACGAGCAGTACTTC
CASSYSVGTYEQYF
>TRBJ2-3|TRBV5-4|-|TRBD2
TGTGCCAGCACTAGCGGGGGGTCGGGAACAGATACGCAGTATTTT
CASTSGGSGTDTQYF
>TRBJ2-6|TRBV27|-|-
TGTGCCAGCAGCACCAATTGGAGATCTGGGGCCAACGTCCTGACTTTC
CASSTNWRSGANVLTF
>TRBJ1-4|TRBV18|-|-
TGTGCCAGCTCACCACAGACAGGTGGTCGGGTTAATGAAAAACTGTTTTTT
CASSPQTGGRVNEKLFF
>TRBJ2-7|TRBV29-1|-|-
TGCAGCGTTGACCAGGGCCCGGGGTACGAGCAGTACTTC
CSVDQGPGYEQYF
>TRBJ1-1|TRBV18|-|TRBD1
TGTGCCAGCTCACCACGGACAGGCTTCATGAACACTGAAGCTTTCTTT
CASSPRTGFMNTEAFF
>TRBJ2-3|TRBV5-4|-|TRBD2
TGTGCCAGCAGCTCCGCCGGGGGGGATACGCAGTATTTT
CASSSAGGDTQYF
>TRBJ2-7|TRBV7-9|-|-
TGTGCCAGCAGCAGCGAGGGCTACGAGCAGTACTTC
CASSSEGYEQYF
>TRBJ2-3|TRBV7-6|-|-
TGTGCCAGCAGCTTAAGCCTTCCTAACACAGATACGCAGTATTTT
CASSLSLPNTDTQYF
>TRBJ1-4|TRBV4-2|-|-
TGTGCCAGCAGCCAACCGACAGGACCCCCCCCAACTAATGAAAAACTGTTTTTT
CASSQPTGPPPTNEKLFF
>TRBJ2-5|TRBV13|-|-
TGTGCCAGCAGCCATTCCGGGGCCTTACGTGGGACCCAGTACTTC
CASSHSGALRGTQYF
>TRBJ2-7|TRBV5-1|-|-
TGCGCCAGCAGCTTCACAAGGGCCGAGCAGTACTTC
CASSFTRAEQYF
>TRBJ2-2|TRBV27|-|TRBD1
TGTGCCAGCAGCCAGGACAGGACCAACACCGGGGAGCTGTTTTTT
CASSQDRTNTGELFF
>TRBJ2-7|TRBV6-1|-|-
TGTGCCAGCAGTGAATCGCGGAACTCCTACGAGCAGTACTTC
CASSESRNSYEQYF
>TRBJ2-3|TRBV4-1|-|TRBD1
TGCGCCAGCAGCCAGGGGTACCGGGACAGGGACACAGATACGCAGTATTTT
CASSQGYRDRDTDTQYF
>TRBJ2-7|TRBV6-1|once|TRBD1
TGTGCCAGCAGTGAAGCCGGGACAGGGGCCTTCTACGAGCAGTACTTC
CASSEAGTGAFYEQYF
>TRBJ1-1|TRBV18|-|-
TGTGCCAGCTTACAGGGAATTAACACTGAAGCTTTCTTT
CASLQGINTEAFF
>TRBJ2-7|TRBV5-1|-|-
TGCGCCAGCAGCCTCCCGGTGGGAAACCTCTACGAGCAGTACTTC
CASSLPVGNLYEQYF